This T cell receptor (beta chain) was retrieved from a study of CD8 T cells in ankylosing spondylitis. With 4 bases clipped from V and 0 bases from J, the junction kept 5 bases outside the gene matches. This CDR3 is 16 amino acids long. Per the germline V gene, CDR1 is LGHNA and CDR2 is YNFKEQ. Study-level results: The study identified a TCR beta motif of seven or eight highly homologous variants that appeared characteristic of ankylosing spondylitis blood. Existing reports had already noted some motif variants in reactive arthritis synovial fluid and blood. Reports say disease-linked clones showed up significantly more in matched ankylosing spondylitis synovial fluid. Clones linked to disease, bearing a CD8+ phenotype, were relatively rare in peripheral blood.

Note on this clonotype: Its antigen is not identified.

Quantitative barcoded 5'-RACE was used to prepare TCR beta libraries. From the 5' RACE reads, TCRdb called clonotypes with MiXCR, one entry per CDR3 protein. The sample includes around 390,000 distinct CDR3 sequences, approximately 20% of them seen just once. V is TRBV4-2 and J is TRBJ1-4; 7 bases are shared with TRBD1. Sample: blood, either unsorted or a sorted T cell fraction (not recorded which). This sequence was found in a male donor with ankylosing spondylitis. Written as DNA, the CDR3 is TGTGCCAGCAGCCGGACAGGCAGAGCAACTAATGAAAAACTGTTTTTT. It encodes CASSRTGRATNEKLFF.